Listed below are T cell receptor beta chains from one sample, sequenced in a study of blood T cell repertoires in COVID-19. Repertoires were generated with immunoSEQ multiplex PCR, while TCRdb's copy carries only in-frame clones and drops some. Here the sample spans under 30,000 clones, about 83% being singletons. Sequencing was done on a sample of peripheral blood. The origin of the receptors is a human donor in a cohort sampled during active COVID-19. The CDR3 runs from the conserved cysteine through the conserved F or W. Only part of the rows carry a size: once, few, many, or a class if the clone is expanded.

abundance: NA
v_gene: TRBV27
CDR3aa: CASSLPGQGRNEQFF

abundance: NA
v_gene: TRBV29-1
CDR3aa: CSVDLTGGPEAFF

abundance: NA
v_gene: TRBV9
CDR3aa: CASSVGQDTGELFF

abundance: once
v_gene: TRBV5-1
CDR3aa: CASSLAGTSGRSGELFF

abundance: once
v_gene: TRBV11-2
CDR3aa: CASSPGLAYNEQFF

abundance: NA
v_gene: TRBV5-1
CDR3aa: CASSLHGSNQPQHF

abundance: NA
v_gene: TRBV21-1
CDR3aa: CASSKEDSGSLYEQYF

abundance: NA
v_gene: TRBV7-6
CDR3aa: CASSLEQENTDTQYF

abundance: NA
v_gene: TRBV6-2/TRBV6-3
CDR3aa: CASSYRGSYEQYF

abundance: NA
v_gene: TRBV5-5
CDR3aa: CASSLDGGNQPQHF

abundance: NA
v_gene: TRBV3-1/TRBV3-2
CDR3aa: CASSPPTVSGLYNSPLHF

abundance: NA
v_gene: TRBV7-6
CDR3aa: CASSLARLAGEETQYF

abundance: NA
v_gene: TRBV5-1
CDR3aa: CASSGRTTPAKGDTEAFF

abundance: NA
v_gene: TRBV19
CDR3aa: CASRAEGSSPLHF

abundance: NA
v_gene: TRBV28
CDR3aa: CASSYHRVSPEQYF

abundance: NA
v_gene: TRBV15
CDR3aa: CATSRDLAGGTQYF

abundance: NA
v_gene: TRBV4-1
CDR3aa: CASSQDQGSTEAFF

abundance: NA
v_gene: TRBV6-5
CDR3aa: CASSLDRGAAYEQYF

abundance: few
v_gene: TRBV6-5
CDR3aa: CASSYSSGAYTIYF

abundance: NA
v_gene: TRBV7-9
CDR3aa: CASSSGQLNTEAFF

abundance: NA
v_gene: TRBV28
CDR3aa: CASSGLAGVTQYF

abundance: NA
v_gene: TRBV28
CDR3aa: CASSGLVVSIQYF

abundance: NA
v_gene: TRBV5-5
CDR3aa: CASSSEPGGWDQPQHF

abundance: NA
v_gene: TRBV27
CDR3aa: CASSRRTGATNTEAFF

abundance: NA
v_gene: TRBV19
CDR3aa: CASSIGRTGGRMYEQFF

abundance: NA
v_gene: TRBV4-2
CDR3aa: CASSLSVAGLVAYNEQFF

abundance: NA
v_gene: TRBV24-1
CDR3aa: CATSGDRDQDEQFF

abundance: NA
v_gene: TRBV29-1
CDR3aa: CSAQGQTLYEQYF

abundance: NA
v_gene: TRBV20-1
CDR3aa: CSAKGPKVPF

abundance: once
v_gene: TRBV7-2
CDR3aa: CASFTLREQFF

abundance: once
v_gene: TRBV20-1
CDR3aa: CSASPLSSEQYF

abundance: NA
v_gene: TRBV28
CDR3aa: CAISTGQTHGYTF

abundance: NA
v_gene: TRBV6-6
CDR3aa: CASSRAGESDEQYF

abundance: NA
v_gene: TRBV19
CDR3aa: CASSIDLQASGANVLTF

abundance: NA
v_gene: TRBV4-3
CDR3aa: CASSLSGTGEFTDTQYF

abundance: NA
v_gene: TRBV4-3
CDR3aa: CASTQDRSNYGYTF

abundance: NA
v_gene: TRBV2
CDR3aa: CASRYSRLAGSAKNIQYF

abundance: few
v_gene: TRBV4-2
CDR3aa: CASSQDTQGNQPQHF

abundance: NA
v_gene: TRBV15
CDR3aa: CATSRDSSGSAGNTIYF

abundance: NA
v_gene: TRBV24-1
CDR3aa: CATSDPRQGNIQYF

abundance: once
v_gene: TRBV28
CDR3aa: CASRSTGGIATGELFF

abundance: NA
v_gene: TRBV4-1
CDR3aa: CASSLQTGEKSPLHF

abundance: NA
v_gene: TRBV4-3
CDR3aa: CASSQGVSDRGINIQYF

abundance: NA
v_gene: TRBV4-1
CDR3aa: CASSQVGQGLYEQYF

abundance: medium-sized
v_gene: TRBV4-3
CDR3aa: CASSHRGGNTEAFF

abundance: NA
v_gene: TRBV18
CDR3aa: CASSPPSLAGAGNEQFF